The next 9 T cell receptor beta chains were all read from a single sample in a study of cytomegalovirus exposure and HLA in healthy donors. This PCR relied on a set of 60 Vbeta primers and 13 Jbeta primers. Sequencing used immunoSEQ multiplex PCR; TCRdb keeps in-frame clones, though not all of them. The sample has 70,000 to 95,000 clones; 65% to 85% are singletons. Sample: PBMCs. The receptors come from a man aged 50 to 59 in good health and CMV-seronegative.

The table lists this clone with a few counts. The CDR3 DNA reads TGTGCCAGTAGTATAGGGGCCGCTTCACCCCTCCACTTT. Encoded protein: CASSIGAASPLHF. The chain couples TRBV19 to TRBJ1-6; no clear D gene. The CDR3 has 13 amino acids. Germline V gene data show CDR1 as LNHDA and CDR2 as SQIVND (reference sequence). Trimming pared 1 base from V and 9 bases from J, leaving 7 bases between.

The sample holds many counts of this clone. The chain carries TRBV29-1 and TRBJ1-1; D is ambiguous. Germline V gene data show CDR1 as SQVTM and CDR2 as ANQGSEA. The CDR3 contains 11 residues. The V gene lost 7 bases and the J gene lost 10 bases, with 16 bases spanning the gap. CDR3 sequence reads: CSASEGIGAFF. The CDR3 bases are TGCAGCGCCAGTGAGGGCATCGGAGCTTTCTTT. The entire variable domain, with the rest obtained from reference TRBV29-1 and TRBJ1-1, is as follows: SAVISQKPSRDICQRGTSLTIQCQVDSQVTMMFWYRQQPGQSLTLIATANQGSEATYESGFVIDKFPISRPNLTFSTLTVSNMSPEDSSIYLCSASEGIGAFFGQGTRLTVV.

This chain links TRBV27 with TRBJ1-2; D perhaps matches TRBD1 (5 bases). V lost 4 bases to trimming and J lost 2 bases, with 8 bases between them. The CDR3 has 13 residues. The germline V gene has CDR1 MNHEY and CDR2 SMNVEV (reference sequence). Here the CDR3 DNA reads TGTGCCAGCAGTTGGGGCAACAACTATGGCTACACCTTC. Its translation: CASSWGNNYGYTF.

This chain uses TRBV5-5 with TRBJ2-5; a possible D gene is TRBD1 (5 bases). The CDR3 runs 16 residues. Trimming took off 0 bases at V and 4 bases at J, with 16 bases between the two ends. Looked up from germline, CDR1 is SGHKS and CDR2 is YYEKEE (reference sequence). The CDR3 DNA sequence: TGTGCCAGCAGCTTGGGTATTGGGCAGGGTAGAGAGACCCAGTACTTC. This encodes CASSLGIGQGRETQYF.

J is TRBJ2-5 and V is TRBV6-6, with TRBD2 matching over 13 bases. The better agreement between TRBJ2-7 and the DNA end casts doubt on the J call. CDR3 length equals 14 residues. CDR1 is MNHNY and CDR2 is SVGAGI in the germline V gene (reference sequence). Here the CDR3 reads CASSSGTSGVEQYF. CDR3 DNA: TGTGCCAGCAGTTCCGGGACTAGCGGGGTCGAGCAGTACTTC.

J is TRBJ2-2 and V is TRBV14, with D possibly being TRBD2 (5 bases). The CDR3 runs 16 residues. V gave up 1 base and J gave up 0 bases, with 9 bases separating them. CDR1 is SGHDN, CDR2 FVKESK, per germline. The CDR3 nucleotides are TGTGCCAGCAGCCAAGTGAGGGTATCGAACACCGGGGAGCTGTTTTTT. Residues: CASSQVRVSNTGELFF.

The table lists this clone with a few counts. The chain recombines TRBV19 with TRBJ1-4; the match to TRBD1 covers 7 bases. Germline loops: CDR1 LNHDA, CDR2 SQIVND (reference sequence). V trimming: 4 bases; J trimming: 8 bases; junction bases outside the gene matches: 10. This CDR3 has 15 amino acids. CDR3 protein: CASSTIDRDSEKLFF. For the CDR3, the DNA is TGTGCCAGTAGTACTATCGACAGGGACAGCGAAAAACTGTTTTTT. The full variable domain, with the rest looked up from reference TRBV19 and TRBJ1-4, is DGGITQSPKYLFRKEGQNVTLSCEQNLNHDAMYWYRQDPGQGLRLIYYSQIVNDFQKGDIAEGYSVSREKKESFPLTVTSAQKNPTAFYLCASSTIDRDSEKLFFGSGTQLSVL.

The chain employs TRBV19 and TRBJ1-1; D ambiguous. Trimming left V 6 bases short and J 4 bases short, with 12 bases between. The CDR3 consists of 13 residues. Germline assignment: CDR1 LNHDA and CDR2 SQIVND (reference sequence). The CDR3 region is CASRTGPGTEAFF. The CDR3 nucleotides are TGTGCCAGTAGAACCGGTCCGGGCACTGAAGCTTTCTTT.

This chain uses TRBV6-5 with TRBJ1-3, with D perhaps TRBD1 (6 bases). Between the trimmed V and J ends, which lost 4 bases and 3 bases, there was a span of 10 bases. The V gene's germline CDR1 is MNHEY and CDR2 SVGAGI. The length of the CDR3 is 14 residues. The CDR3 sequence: CASSSTGFGNTIYF. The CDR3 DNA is TGTGCCAGCAGTTCGACAGGTTTTGGAAACACCATATATTTT.